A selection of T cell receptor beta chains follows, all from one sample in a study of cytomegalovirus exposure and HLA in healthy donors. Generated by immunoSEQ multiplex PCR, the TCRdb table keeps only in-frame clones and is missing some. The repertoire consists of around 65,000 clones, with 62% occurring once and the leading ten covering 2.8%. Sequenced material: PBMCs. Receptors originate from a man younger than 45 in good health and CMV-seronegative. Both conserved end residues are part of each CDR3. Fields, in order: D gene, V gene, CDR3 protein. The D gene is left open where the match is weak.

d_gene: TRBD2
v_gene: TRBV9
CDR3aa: CASSRSGGLRYEQYF

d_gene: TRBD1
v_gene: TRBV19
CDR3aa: CASSVQGLYEQYF

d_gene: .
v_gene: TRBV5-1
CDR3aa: CASSWGQGSSQAFF

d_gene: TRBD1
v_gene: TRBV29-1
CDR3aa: CSAAIPGTGDPGRAFF

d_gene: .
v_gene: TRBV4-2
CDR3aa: CASSQVRGAPRYNEQFF

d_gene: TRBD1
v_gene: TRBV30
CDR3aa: CAWRGTVNTEAFF

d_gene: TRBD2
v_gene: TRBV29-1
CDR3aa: CSVAGAGGPYEQYF

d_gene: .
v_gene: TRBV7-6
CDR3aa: CASSNTGTPGANVLTF

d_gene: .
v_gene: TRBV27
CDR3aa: CATWSQGSYGYTF

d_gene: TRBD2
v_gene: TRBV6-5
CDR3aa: CASSQTSGGPLRYF

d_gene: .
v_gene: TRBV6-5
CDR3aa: CASSYGTGDSTDTQYF

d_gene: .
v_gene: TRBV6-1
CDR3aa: CASSLAFTTENEQFF

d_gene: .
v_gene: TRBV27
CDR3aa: CASSESNEQFF

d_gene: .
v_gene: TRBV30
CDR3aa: CAWSVGGGHTDTQYF

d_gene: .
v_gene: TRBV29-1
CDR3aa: CSVVSGYTF

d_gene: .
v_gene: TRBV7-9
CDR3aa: CASSLAGPGNEQYF

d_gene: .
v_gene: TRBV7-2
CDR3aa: CASSRSAGDNQPQHF

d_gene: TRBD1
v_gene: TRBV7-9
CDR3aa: CASSPQPGQGTHEQFF

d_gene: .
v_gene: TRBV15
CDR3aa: CATSRGAMGSPLHF

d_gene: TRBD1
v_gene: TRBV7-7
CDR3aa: CASSFRGQDRDHEQYF

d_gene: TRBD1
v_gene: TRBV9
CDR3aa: CASSFRQGSVYEQYF

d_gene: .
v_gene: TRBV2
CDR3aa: CATRREAFSNQPQHF

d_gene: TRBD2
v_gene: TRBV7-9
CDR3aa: CASSSRGASTYEQYF

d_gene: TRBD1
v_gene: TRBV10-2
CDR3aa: CASSFDRGNQPQHF

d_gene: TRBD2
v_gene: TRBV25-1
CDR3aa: CASSVQRGPDTQYF

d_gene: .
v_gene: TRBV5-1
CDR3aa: CASSLGGSGANVLTF

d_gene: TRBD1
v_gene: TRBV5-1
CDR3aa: CASSPGTGLFQETQYF